This TCR beta chain derives from a study of identical twins. It was template switching that added a universal primer site, and there were unique molecular identifiers on the cDNA. TCRdb passed the 5' RACE reads through MiXCR, listing each CDR3 protein once. The data hold around 1.7 million distinct CDR3 sequences, with 25% to 35% observed a single time. In its sample, this clonotype was seen a few times. The antigen is not known. Germline V CDR1 and CDR2: SNHLY, FYNNEI. The CDR3 spans 12 residues. The trim removed 6 bases at V and 8 bases at J, leaving 5 bases unmatched. All donors comprised healthy Caucasians. Study-level findings and limits: The models systematically underestimated how much out-of-frame TCR alpha was shared in monozygotic twins. Excess twin sharing in beta out-of-frame sequences was weaker.

The sequenced material came from cord blood. The gene calls are TRBV2 and TRBJ1-2; the match to TRBD1 covers 8 bases. This TCR was sampled from a newborn girl in good health. Written as DNA, the CDR3 is TGTGCCAGCAGCGGACAGGGAAACGGCTACACCTTC. Residues: CASSGQGNGYTF.